This T cell receptor (beta chain) was documented in a study of cytotoxic CD8 clonotypes in ibrutinib-treated CLL. Overall study: 11 relapsed/refractory, about 14 treatment-naive; around 18 IGHV unmutated. The study, taken as a whole, reports: Clonality, elevated at ibrutinib response, dropped back toward baseline at progression. Sampling time points were not equivalent between sustained-remission and progressing patients. At baseline, clonality was higher than in age-matched healthy donors and correlated with CD8+ counts.

A remark on this clone: Its matching antigen is unknown.

TCRdb's copy holds only in-frame clones and misses some; the assay was immunoSEQ multiplex PCR. Seen here are some 200,000 clones, more than 70% observed once, and the top ten hold roughly 10%. This TCR was recovered from a human donor with chronic lymphocytic leukemia. Material: PBMCs, obtained after 12 months of ibrutinib treatment.

Here the CDR3 reads CASSLWAGGTGNEQFF. For the CDR3, the DNA is TGTGCCAGCAGTTTATGGGCGGGAGGTACCGGGAATGAGCAGTTCTTC. This rearrangement joins TRBV28 to TRBJ2-1, with 8 bases that match TRBD2. This CDR3 is built from 16 residues. V dropped 0 bases and J dropped 7; count of bases not matched to a gene: 8. Germline CDR1 and CDR2: MDHEN and SYDVKM.